What follows are 27 T cell receptor beta chains derived from one specimen sequenced in a study of blood T cell repertoires in COVID-19. Here immunoSEQ multiplex PCR was the method, and the copy in TCRdb shows in-frame clones only, minus some. Of 75,000 to 100,000 clones listed, less than 90% were seen once; the top ten hold roughly 1.7%. The sequencing input was peripheral blood. These receptors originate from a man at least 80 years old with acute or convalescent COVID-19.

V and J are TRBV7-3 and TRBJ2-2; D perhaps matches TRBD1 (6 bases). The length of the CDR3 is 13 residues. CDR1 SGHTA and CDR2 FQGTGA come from the germline V gene. V lost 5 bases and J lost 8, with 12 bases in between. CDR3 sequence (DNA): TGTGCCAGCAGCCGAACCGGGACAGGGGAGCTGTTTTTT. Translated, it gives CASSRTGTGELFF.

The chain carries TRBV27 and TRBJ2-3, with 10 bases that match TRBD2. The CDR3 sequence is 15 residues long. Germline V gene data show CDR1 as MNHEY and CDR2 as SMNVEV (reference sequence). After removal of 7 bases from V and 1 base from J, the junction contained 5 bases not matched to a gene. CDR3 protein: CASNVGLAGTDTQYF. The CDR3 DNA reads as TGTGCCAGCAACGTCGGACTAGCGGGCACAGATACGCAGTATTTT.

The J gene is TRBJ1-2, the V gene TRBV30, with D possibly TRBD1 on 6 matching bases. This CDR3 has 12 residues. The germline V and J ends were trimmed by 5 bases and 1 base, with 8 bases remaining between them. Germline V gives CDR1 GTSNPN, CDR2 SVGIG (reference sequence). CDR3 sequence reads: CAWSRGNYGYTF. Here the CDR3 DNA reads TGTGCCTGGTCCAGGGGTAACTATGGCTACACCTTC.

On this clone itself: This sample also contains other DNA sequences that code for the same CDR3. The genes are TRBV12-3 or TRBV12-4 and TRBJ1-1; D is ambiguous. The CDR3 sequence is 13 residues long. V was cut by 2 bases and J by 1 base, with 5 bases left in between. CDR3 protein: CASSLTENTEAFF. The CDR3 region has the DNA TGTGCCAGCAGTTTAACAGAGAACACTGAAGCTTTCTTT.

The sample holds one count of this clone. The gene calls are TRBV7-8 and TRBJ1-5, with a possible D match to TRBD1 (5 bases). Germline lookup yields CDR1 SGHVS and CDR2 FQNEAQ. CDR3 size: 16 residues. V was clipped by 1 base and J by 0 bases, with 10 bases between them. DNA of the CDR3: TGTGCCAGCAGCTTAGATCAGGGAGGTAGCAATCAGCCCCAGCATTTT. It yields the protein CASSLDQGGSNQPQHF.

V and J are TRBV6-1 and TRBJ2-2, with D possibly TRBD2 on 6 matching bases. Per germline, CDR1 MNHNS and CDR2 SASEGT. The CDR3 has 15 amino acids. Trimming took off 2 bases at V and 5 bases at J, with 12 bases between the two ends. The CDR3 loop is CASSELLGGTGELFF. The CDR3 nucleotides read TGTGCCAGCAGTGAACTTCTGGGGGGAACCGGGGAGCTGTTTTTT.

The genes are TRBV7-3 and TRBJ2-1; 8 bases align to TRBD2. This CDR3 has 14 residues. CDR1 is SGHTA and CDR2 is FQGTGA in the germline V gene. The junction had 5 bases not matched to a gene; V was cut back by 1 base and J by 9 bases. CDR3: CASSLSPGGGEQFF. In DNA form, the CDR3 reads TGTGCCAGCAGCTTAAGTCCGGGAGGGGGTGAGCAGTTCTTC.

This chain's CDR3 is CSAGLAHNEQFF. CDR3 sequence (DNA): TGCAGCGCGGGACTAGCCCACAATGAGCAGTTCTTC. V and J are TRBV29-1 and TRBJ2-1; 9 bases align to TRBD2. The V gene end was trimmed by 7 bases and the J gene end by 5 bases; junction bases not matched to a gene: 3. Germline V gives CDR1 SQVTM, CDR2 ANQGSEA. This CDR3 comprises 12 residues.

The genes are TRBV12-3 or TRBV12-4 and TRBJ2-1, with D unresolved. The CDR3 consists of 13 residues. The V end lost 3 bases, the J end lost 9 bases, and 12 bases lay between the germline ends. The CDR3 DNA follows: TGTGCCAGCAGTTTCGGTTTCCGTGGTGAGCAGTTCTTC. It yields the protein CASSFGFRGEQFF.

The genes are TRBV2 and TRBJ2-5; 9 bases match TRBD2. V dropped 9 bases and J dropped 0; count of bases not matched to a gene: 2. Germline assignment: CDR1 SNHLY and CDR2 FYNNEI. This CDR3 is 13 amino acids long. The CDR3 protein is CASASGNQETQYF. CDR3 bases: TGTGCCAGTGCTAGCGGGAACCAAGAGACCCAGTACTTC. The full variable domain, its missing parts supplied by reference TRBV2 and TRBJ2-5, is EPEVTQTPSHQVTQMGQEVILRCVPISNHLYFYWYRQILGQKVEFLVSFYNNEISEKSEIFDDQFSVERPDGSNFTLKIRSTKLEDSAMYFCASASGNQETQYFGPGTRLLVL.

The J gene is TRBJ2-7, the V gene TRBV6-5; 7 positions match TRBD1. Losses at the gene ends were 5 bases for V and 9 bases for J; bases not matched to a gene: 16. The CDR3 is 15 residues long. Germline-derived CDR1 and CDR2 are MNHEY and SVGAGI. In DNA, the CDR3 is TGTGCCAGCAGTCCCACCGGGACAGACCGTCGAGGGCAGTACTTC. Amino acid sequence: CASSPTGTDRRGQYF.

This chain links TRBV30 with TRBJ2-7; TRBD2 agrees at 11 bases. Germline V lookup: CDR1 GTSNPN, CDR2 SVGIG (reference sequence). After removal of 8 bases from V and 7 bases from J, the junction contained 7 bases not matched to a gene. CDR3 length equals 12 residues. The CDR3 spells CALTSGRIEQYF. For the CDR3, the DNA is TGTGCCCTTACTAGCGGGAGAATTGAGCAGTACTTC.

CDR3 protein: CASSESGRVNTGELFF. CDR3 coding DNA: TGTGCCAGCAGTGAATCCGGCAGGGTGAACACCGGGGAGCTGTTTTTT. The gene calls are TRBV2 and TRBJ2-2; D may be TRBD1 (5 bases). This CDR3 has 16 residues. Germline lookup yields CDR1 SNHLY and CDR2 FYNNEI. Trimming shortened V by 2 bases and J by 1 base, and 11 bases separated the two germline ends. Variable domain in full (rest from reference TRBV2 and TRBJ2-2): EPEVTQTPSHQVTQMGQEVILRCVPISNHLYFYWYRQILGQKVEFLVSFYNNEISEKSEIFDDQFSVERPDGSNFTLKIRSTKLEDSAMYFCASSESGRVNTGELFFGEGSRLTVL.

V gene TRBV4-2 combines with J gene TRBJ2-1; TRBD2 matches at 13 bases. The junction had 3 bases not matched to a gene; V was cut back by 1 base and J by 3 bases. The CDR3 loop spans 17 amino acids. Germline CDR1 and CDR2: LGHNA and YNFKEQ. CDR3 bases: TGTGCCAGCAGCCAAGGGGGACTAGCGGGGAACTACAATGAGCAGTTCTTC. This sequence encodes CASSQGGLAGNYNEQFF.

The chain recombines TRBV5-1 with TRBJ1-1; maybe TRBD1 (6 bases). Trimming cost V 2 bases and J 4 bases, with 9 bases left between them. CDR1 SGHRS and CDR2 YFSETQ come from the germline V gene. This CDR3 contains 13 residues. The CDR3 loop is CASSLSGVTEAFF. The CDR3, as DNA: TGCGCCAGCAGCTTATCAGGGGTCACTGAAGCTTTCTTT.

The genes are TRBV27 and TRBJ1-4, with TRBD1 matching 7 bases. Germline V gene data show CDR1 as MNHEY and CDR2 as SMNVEV (reference sequence). V was clipped by 8 bases and J by 3 bases; unmatched bases: 9. The CDR3 consists of 15 residues. CDR3: CASSYRGRANEKLFF. The CDR3 DNA reads as TGTGCCAGCTCCTACAGGGGTAGGGCTAATGAAAAACTGTTTTTT.

The rearrangement joins TRBV4-3 to TRBJ2-3; maybe TRBD2 (6 bases). This CDR3 has 15 residues. The V gene's germline CDR1 is LGHNA and CDR2 YSLEER. The ends were cut back, 3 bases at V and 4 bases at J, with 14 bases in the middle. The CDR3 region has the DNA TGCGCCAGCAGCCAGGGGGGAGAGACCTCAGATACGCAGTATTTT. Translating it yields CASSQGGETSDTQYF.

The chain joins TRBV9 to TRBJ2-3; no firm D call. CDR3 size: 14 residues. Trimming stripped 0 bases from V and 5 bases from J, with 10 bases between. Germline V gene sequence: CDR1 SGDLS, CDR2 YYNGEE. CDR3 sequence: CASSVVPRRDTQYF. DNA of the CDR3: TGTGCCAGCAGCGTAGTTCCTAGGAGAGATACGCAGTATTTT.

This clone was observed many times. The same CDR3 can be traced to other DNA sequences in this sample. This chain joins TRBV19 and TRBJ2-7; 9 bases match TRBD1. The V gene's germline CDR1 is LNHDA and CDR2 SQIVND (reference sequence). CDR3 length: 14 amino acids. The ends lost 5 bases at V and 1 base at J; junction bases unmatched: 3. The chain's CDR3 is CASSRTGESYEQYF. The CDR3 DNA reads TGTGCCAGTAGTCGGACAGGGGAATCCTACGAGCAGTACTTC. The variable domain in full, completed from reference TRBV19 and TRBJ2-7, reads DGGITQSPKYLFRKEGQNVTLSCEQNLNHDAMYWYRQDPGQGLRLIYYSQIVNDFQKGDIAEGYSVSREKKESFPLTVTSAQKNPTAFYLCASSRTGESYEQYFGPGTRLTVT.

This chain links TRBV2 with TRBJ1-2; possible D gene TRBD1, 6 bases. The length of the CDR3 is 14 residues. Per germline, CDR1 SNHLY and CDR2 FYNNEI. V dropped 0 bases and J dropped 4 bases, with 9 bases sitting between them. The CDR3 DNA sequence: TGTGCCAGCAGTGAAGCGCGAGGGGGCTATGGCTACACCTTC. Translation: CASSEARGGYGYTF.

A remark on this clone: The same CDR3 can be traced to other DNA sequences in this sample. The chain is built from TRBV10-3 and TRBJ1-6, with 10 positions matching TRBD1. With V trimmed by 4 bases and J by 9 bases, 3 bases remained unmatched. The V gene's germline CDR1 is ENHRY and CDR2 SYGVKD. The CDR3 has 14 residues. The CDR3 nucleotides read TGTGCCATCAGTGTTGACAGGGGGCTTTCACCCCTCCACTTT. Encoded protein: CAISVDRGLSPLHF.

The chain carries TRBV4-3 and TRBJ2-3; D possibly corresponds to TRBD2 (5 bases). CDR3 length: 15 residues. The V gene's germline CDR1 is LGHNA and CDR2 YSLEER. Trimming left V 0 bases short and J 5 bases short, with 12 bases between. The DNA of the CDR3 is TGCGCCAGCAGCCAAGATCATCTAGCCGAAGATACGCAGTATTTT. It yields the protein CASSQDHLAEDTQYF.

The CDR3, as DNA: TGTGCCAGCAGTGGTGAGGGAGGCACAGATACGCAGTATTTT. It yields the protein CASSGEGGTDTQYF. This chain connects TRBV2 to TRBJ2-3; D is perhaps TRBD2 (5 bases). Trimming left V 4 bases short and J 1 base short, with 9 bases between. Germline V CDR1 and CDR2: SNHLY, FYNNEI. The CDR3 runs 14 residues. Full variable domain (rest looked up from reference TRBV2 and TRBJ2-3): EPEVTQTPSHQVTQMGQEVILRCVPISNHLYFYWYRQILGQKVEFLVSFYNNEISEKSEIFDDQFSVERPDGSNFTLKIRSTKLEDSAMYFCASSGEGGTDTQYFGPGTRLTVL.

The V gene is TRBV28, the J gene TRBJ2-2, with 7 bases that match TRBD2. CDR3 length: 16 residues. Germline-derived CDR1 and CDR2 are MDHEN and SYDVKM. V was clipped by 4 bases and J by 0 bases; unmatched bases: 5. In nucleotides, the CDR3 is TGTGCCAGCAGTTGGGGGAGGGGAACGAACACCGGGGAGCTGTTTTTT. Translated, it gives CASSWGRGTNTGELFF.

The chain recombines TRBV3-1 (or the pseudogene TRBV3-2) with TRBJ1-5; 9 bases fit TRBD1. From germline, CDR1 is LGHDT and CDR2 YNNKEL (reference sequence). The CDR3 runs to 14 residues. Losses at the gene ends were 5 bases for V and 7 bases for J; bases not matched to a gene: 6. The CDR3 protein is CASSATGGRQPQHF. DNA for the CDR3: TGTGCCAGCAGCGCTACAGGGGGCAGGCAGCCCCAGCATTTT.

Of note for this clone: This specimen includes other DNA sequences encoding the same CDR3. The rearrangement links TRBV18 to TRBJ1-2; TRBD1 might be the D (6 bases). This CDR3 has 14 residues. Germline V gene data show CDR1 as KGHSH and CDR2 as LQKENI. The V end was cut by 0 bases, the J end by 5 bases, with 10 bases between. CDR3 nucleotides: TGTGCCAGCTCACCACCAGGGGGAGCGTATGGCTACACCTTC. Residues: CASSPPGGAYGYTF.

The chain carries TRBV7-2 and TRBJ1-1; 9 bases are a match to TRBD1. The V segment lost 0 bases and the J segment 1 base; nucleotides outside the gene matches: 9. The CDR3 runs to 18 residues. Germline V lookup: CDR1 SGHTA, CDR2 FQGNSA. The CDR3 sequence: CASSLAPATGGWNTEAFF. The CDR3 region has the DNA TGTGCCAGCAGCTTAGCTCCCGCGACAGGGGGGTGGAACACTGAAGCTTTCTTT.